This T cell receptor (beta chain) comes out of a study of human T cells and chemical hapten exposure. TCRdb processed the RACE reads anew with MiXCR; each CDR3 protein has one entry. The sample has 55,000 to 75,000 distinct CDR3 sequences, 9.5% to 15% seen once. The sample's time point: patch test 3, about 24 weeks after DPC sensitization. Treatment indicated: therapeutic diphenylcyclopropenone sensitization with weekly scalp DPC. The CDR3 sequence is 15 residues long. Germline-derived CDR1 and CDR2 are MNHEY and SVGEGT. Trimming cost V 8 bases and J 0 bases, with 17 bases left between them. The sequencing here drew on whole blood, taken in connection with sensitization to the hapten diphenylcyclopropenone (DPC). The rearrangement links TRBV6-2 or TRBV6-3 to TRBJ2-7; a weak D match, TRBD1 (5 bases). This TCR was sampled from a man aged 25 to 45 with alopecia areata. Some clones in this sample may be carry-over from other donors' samples. The CDR3 DNA reads TGTGCCAGCTTTACCCCGACAGAAAGCTCCTACGAGCAGTACTTC. As protein: CASFTPTESSYEQYF.